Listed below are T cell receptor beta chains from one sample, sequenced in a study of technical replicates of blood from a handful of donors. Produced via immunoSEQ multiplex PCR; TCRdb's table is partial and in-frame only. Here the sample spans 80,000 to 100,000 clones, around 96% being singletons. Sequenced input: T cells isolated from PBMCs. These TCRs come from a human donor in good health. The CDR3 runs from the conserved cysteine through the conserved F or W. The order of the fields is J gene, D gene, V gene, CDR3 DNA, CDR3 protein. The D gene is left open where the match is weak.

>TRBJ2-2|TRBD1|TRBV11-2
TGTGCCAGCAGCATACAGGGGGCCGGGGAGCTGTTTTTT
CASSIQGAGELFF
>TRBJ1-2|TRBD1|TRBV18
TGTGCCAGCTCACCAGCGGAAGGGGGCGCCTATGGAAACGGCTACACCTTC
CASSPAEGGAYGNGYTF
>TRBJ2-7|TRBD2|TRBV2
TGTGCCAGCTATAAGGGATTACTAGCGGGAGTTAACGAGCAGTACTTC
CASYKGLLAGVNEQYF
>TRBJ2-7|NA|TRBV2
TGTGCCAGCAGTGAAGGCGGGAACTCCTACGAGCAGTACTTC
CASSEGGNSYEQYF
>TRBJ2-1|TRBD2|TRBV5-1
TGCGCCAGCAGCCCTGGGACTAGCGGGAGCTCCTACAATGAGCAGTTCTTC
CASSPGTSGSSYNEQFF
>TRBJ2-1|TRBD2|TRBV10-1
TGCGCCTCCTGTCAAGTTAGCGGGAATTGTGAGCAGTTCTTC
CASCQVSGNCEQFF
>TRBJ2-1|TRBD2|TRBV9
TGTGCCAGTGGGGGAGGGGAAAATGAGCAGTTCTTC
CASGGGENEQFF
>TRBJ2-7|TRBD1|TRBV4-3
TGCGCCAGCAGCCAGTGGACAGGTTCTAGCCACGAGCAGTACTTC
CASSQWTGSSHEQYF
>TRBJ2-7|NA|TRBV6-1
TGTGCCAGCAACGCGTTAATCCCCTACGAGCAGTACTTC
CASNALIPYEQYF
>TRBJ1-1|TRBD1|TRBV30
TGTGCCTGGGACAGGGCGCACACTGAAGCTTTCTTT
CAWDRAHTEAFF
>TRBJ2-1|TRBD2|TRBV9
TGTGCCAGCAGCCTCCTCAACCCGACTCGAGCGGGAGATATAGGTGAGCAGTTCTTC
CASSLLNPTRAGDIGEQFF
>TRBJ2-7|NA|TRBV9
TGTGCCAGCAGCCCCGAGGCGGGGCGGTCCTACGAGCAGTACTTC
CASSPEAGRSYEQYF
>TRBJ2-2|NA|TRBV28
TGTGCCAGCAGCCTAACAGGGGAGGCCGGGGAGCTGTTTTTT
CASSLTGEAGELFF